These T cell receptor beta chains were read from a single sample in a study of blood T cell repertoires in COVID-19. Using immunoSEQ multiplex PCR, the repertoire was profiled, and TCRdb retains in-frame clones only, with some absent. This sample carries some 210,000 clones, roughly 86% of them seen once, and the ten largest clones take 7.5% to 8%. Sequenced input: peripheral blood. Source of these receptors: a woman aged 50 to 60 with active or convalescent COVID-19. The CDR3 runs from the conserved cysteine through the conserved F or W. A D gene is named only where the DNA matches it firmly. Part of the rows lack a size; the others show once, few, many or a class for expanded clones.

cdr3_length	v_call	clone_size	j_call	d_call	cdr3_nt	cdr3_aa
14	TRBV19	NA	TRBJ1-5	NA	TGTGCCAGTAGTACATCAGGGGCCTATCAGCCCCAGCATTTT	CASSTSGAYQPQHF
15	TRBV23-1	once	TRBJ2-5	TRBD1	TGCGCCAGCAGTCCGGGACAGGCATACCAAGAGACCCAGTACTTC	CASSPGQAYQETQYF
12	TRBV5-4	NA	TRBJ2-3	NA	TGTGCCAGCTCCGCGGTCACAGATACGCAGTATTTT	CASSAVTDTQYF
15	TRBV5-1	NA	TRBJ1-2	TRBD1	TGCGCCAGCAGCTGGGGGAACAGGGGTTTGAATGGCTACACCTTC	CASSWGNRGLNGYTF
14	TRBV29-1	NA	TRBJ1-2	NA	TGCAGCGTTGAATCGGGGGGCCGAGCGAAGGGCTACACCTTC	CSVESGGRAKGYTF
16	TRBV4-1	once	TRBJ1-2	NA	TGCGCCAGCAGCCAAGATGTAGCAGGGGTGATCGGCGGCTACACCTTC	CASSQDVAGVIGGYTF
12	TRBV2	NA	TRBJ2-1	NA	TGTGCCAGCAGCGAACAGGGAGGTGAGCAGTTCTTC	CASSEQGGEQFF
15	TRBV10-2	NA	TRBJ1-1	TRBD1	TGCGCCAGCAGTGCCCTCGGACAGGGAATGCCTGAAGCTTTCTTT	CASSALGQGMPEAFF
16	TRBV18	NA	TRBJ1-3	NA	TGTGCCAGCTCCCCTAACAGACAGAGCTCTGGAAACACCATATATTTT	CASSPNRQSSGNTIYF
14	TRBV5-4	NA	TRBJ1-2	TRBD1	TGTGCCAGCAGGGGGACAGCTACAGGCTATGGCTACACCTTC	CASRGTATGYGYTF
15	TRBV11-2	NA	TRBJ2-3	NA	TGTGCCAGCAGCTTAAGGGGGAGTAGCACAGATACGCAGTATTTT	CASSLRGSSTDTQYF
19	TRBV5-5	NA	TRBJ2-3	TRBD2	TGTGCCAGCAGCTTGGGTCCCTCGCTAGCGGGGGATTCCACAGATACGCAGTATTTT	CASSLGPSLAGDSTDTQYF
15	TRBV28	NA	TRBJ1-4	TRBD1	TGTGCCAGCAGACCCTGGACAGGGCAGGAGGAAAAACTGTTTTTT	CASRPWTGQEEKLFF
14	TRBV5-1	NA	TRBJ2-1	NA	TGCGCCAGCAGCCTGGCGGGTCTCCCCGATGAGCAGTTCTTC	CASSLAGLPDEQFF
13	TRBV2	NA	TRBJ1-4	TRBD1	TGTGCCAGCAAAAGGACAGGGAATGAAAAACTGTTTTTT	CASKRTGNEKLFF
17	TRBV27	NA	TRBJ1-2	NA	TGTGCCAGCAGTTTAACGGGGGGGCGTAGGGCTAACTATGGCTACACCTTC	CASSLTGGRRANYGYTF
13	TRBV5-6	NA	TRBJ1-2	NA	TGTGCCAGCAGCGGGGACAAAAACTATGGCTACACCTTC	CASSGDKNYGYTF
15	TRBV7-9	NA	TRBJ2-2	NA	TGTGCCAGCTCCACCGGCGGAGGTAATACCGGGGAGCTGTTTTTT	CASSTGGGNTGELFF
15	TRBV19	NA	TRBJ1-1	NA	TGTGCCAGTAGTATAGATCAGGGGCTTGGAACTGAAGCTTTCTTT	CASSIDQGLGTEAFF
15	TRBV5-1	once	TRBJ2-3	TRBD2	TGCGCCAGCAGCCCTAGCGGAGCTAGCACAGATACGCAGTATTTT	CASSPSGASTDTQYF
14	TRBV7-9	NA	TRBJ1-2	TRBD1	TGTGCCAGCACCTTCTCAGGGGGCCAGGCGGGCTACACCTTC	CASTFSGGQAGYTF
17	TRBV24-1	NA	TRBJ2-1	TRBD1	TGTGCCACCAGTGATTTAGGGGGCGCGTCTAGATCCAATGAGCAGTTCTTC	CATSDLGGASRSNEQFF
13	TRBV3-1/TRBV3-2	NA	TRBJ1-2	NA	TGTGCCAGCAGCCTTTCCGGGGGAAGCGGCTACACCTTC	CASSLSGGSGYTF
15	TRBV28	NA	TRBJ2-6	NA	TGTGCCAGCAGGTCTGCCGGGACTGGGGCCAACGTCCTGACTTTC	CASRSAGTGANVLTF
15	TRBV7-9	NA	TRBJ2-3	NA	TGTGCCAGCAGCTTTGATGCTAGGAGCACAGATACGCAGTATTTT	CASSFDARSTDTQYF
17	TRBV5-4	NA	TRBJ2-2	TRBD1	TGTGCCAGCAGCTTGGGACAGGGACGGGGGAACACCGGGGAGCTGTTTTTT	CASSLGQGRGNTGELFF
11	TRBV11-1	NA	TRBJ2-7	NA	TGTGCCAGCAGCTTAGCCGGGACAAGGAATTTC	CASSLAGTRNF
16	TRBV11-2	NA	TRBJ2-3	NA	TGTGCCAGCAGCCGTGGGAGGTCCCCGGGGACAGATACGCAGTATTTT	CASSRGRSPGTDTQYF
12	TRBV6-5	few	TRBJ1-6	NA	TGTGCCAGTAGAGGGTATAATTCACCCCTCCACTTT	CASRGYNSPLHF